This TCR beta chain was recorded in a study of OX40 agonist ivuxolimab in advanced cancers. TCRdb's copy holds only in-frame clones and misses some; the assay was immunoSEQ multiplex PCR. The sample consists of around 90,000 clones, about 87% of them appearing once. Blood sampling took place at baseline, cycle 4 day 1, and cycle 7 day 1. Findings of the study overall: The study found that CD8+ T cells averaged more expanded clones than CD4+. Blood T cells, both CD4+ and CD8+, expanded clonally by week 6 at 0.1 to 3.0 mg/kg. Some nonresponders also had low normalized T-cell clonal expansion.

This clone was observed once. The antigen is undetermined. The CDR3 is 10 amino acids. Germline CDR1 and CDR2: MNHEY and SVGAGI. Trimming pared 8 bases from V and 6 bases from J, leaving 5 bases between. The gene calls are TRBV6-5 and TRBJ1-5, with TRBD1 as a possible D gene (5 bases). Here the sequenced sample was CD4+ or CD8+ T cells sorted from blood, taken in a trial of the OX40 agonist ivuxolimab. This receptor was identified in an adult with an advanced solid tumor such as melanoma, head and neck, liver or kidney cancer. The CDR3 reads CASGGQPQHF. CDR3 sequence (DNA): TGTGCCAGCGGGGGTCAGCCCCAGCATTTT.